This TCR beta chain is from a study of blood T cells in healthy people across ages. A word on this clonotype: The antigen remains undetermined.

There are 18 residues in the CDR3. V was clipped by 4 bases and J by 8 bases; unmatched bases: 21. In germline, CDR1 is SGDLS, CDR2 YYNGEE. Ten milliliters of peripheral blood were drawn from each donor. Through a sample-barcoded 5' primer and a J-beta primer mix, a second PCR was run for roughly 6 to 12 cycles. A template-switch adaptor containing 12 random nucleotides labeled each cDNA molecule. In TCRdb, the 5' RACE reads were re-called with MiXCR into one record per CDR3 protein. Of about 800,000 distinct CDR3 sequences listed, more than 45% are singletons. Study-level results: With age, beta diversity per million T cells declined roughly linearly, significantly by approximately 40. Any changes in expanded clonotypes were possibly confounded, as donor CMV status remained unknown.

The sequenced material came from blood. The rearrangement joins TRBV9 to TRBJ2-1; TRBD2 matches at 7 bases. The sequence was obtained from a man younger than 40 in good health. The CDR3 sequence: CASSPRERLGSLKDEQFF. As DNA, the CDR3 is TGTGCCAGCAGCCCGCGGGAGAGACTGGGGTCCCTTAAAGATGAGCAGTTCTTC.